This T cell receptor (beta chain) derives from a study of blood T cell repertoires in COVID-19. Study-level background: COVID-19 samples, acute and convalescent, were from the United States, Italy and Spain.

During active infection, Seattle patients enrolled and were then monitored through disease. As processed by the authors: Estimation of nucleated cell counts relied on the amplification of reference gene primers. TCRdb keeps only in-frame clones here, not all; method: immunoSEQ multiplex PCR. V, J and clone size were drawn from that table, and D and trimming were deduced from the DNA. Of about 160,000 clones in the sample, about 90% are singletons; the top ten hold about 5.3%. The CDR3 is made up of 16 amino acids. From germline, CDR1 is SSHAT and CDR2 FNYEAQ (reference sequence). V lost 1 base, J lost 6 bases, and 8 bases stayed unmatched. This clone has just a few counts.

V and J are TRBV7-7 and TRBJ2-3; 9 bases match TRBD2. The sequenced material came from peripheral blood. The sequence came from a man in his thirties or forties with COVID-19, enrolled during active disease. CDR3 nucleotide sequence: TGTGCCAGCAGCTTAGGGGCTAGCGGGGCCTCGGATACGCAGTATTTT. This sequence encodes CASSLGASGASDTQYF.